This is a list of T cell receptor beta chains from one sample in a study of tumor and adjacent non-tumor tissue in lung cancer. A single record per CDR3 protein comes from TCRdb applying MiXCR to the multiplex PCR reads. The sample comprises more than 55,000 distinct CDR3 sequences, more than 65% of which are singletons, and less than 50% rests with the top ten. Sequencing was carried out using distant non-tumor lung tissue. The source of these receptors is a man aged 55 to 70 with non-small cell lung cancer. CDR3s include the opening cysteine and the closing phenylalanine or tryptophan. A D gene is named only where the DNA matches it firmly. The listing skips clone size in some rows; elsewhere it reads once, few, many or a size class.

d_call clone_size j_call v_call cdr3_aa cdr3_nt
- few TRBJ1-1 TRBV11-3 CASSPDGRNTEAFF TGTGCCAGCAGCCCCGACGGCCGTAACACTGAAGCTTTCTTT
- few TRBJ2-2 TRBV20-1 CSASGGMNTGELFF TGCAGTGCTAGTGGGGGAATGAACACCGGGGAGCTGTTTTTT
- few TRBJ1-2 TRBV6-5 CASRNIIGQGSYGYTF TGTGCCAGCAGAAACATTATAGGGCAGGGGTCCTATGGCTACACCTTC
TRBD2 - TRBJ2-5 TRBV10-3 CAISGGREIQYF TGTGCCATCAGTGGTGGGAGGGAGATCCAGTACTTC
- once TRBJ1-5 TRBV20-1 CSALFWAHTDTQHF TGCAGTGCCCTTTTCTGGGCACATACAGATACGCAGCATTTT
- - TRBJ2-7 TRBV12-3/TRBV12-4 CANSLSYEQYF TGTGCCAATAGTTTATCCTACGAGCAGTACTTC
TRBD2 - TRBJ2-1 TRBV7-8 CASSSWTSRSDNDQFF TGTGCCAGCAGCTCCTGGACTAGCAGGAGCGACAATGATCAGTTCTTC
TRBD1 - TRBJ2-3 TRBV11-1 CVSSPGTGFTNTLYF TGTGTCAGCAGTCCCGGGACAGGGTTCACAAATACGCTGTATTTT
- - TRBJ1-1 TRBV29-1 CSTSAGRDTEAFF TGCAGCACCTCGGCAGGGAGGGACACTGAAGCTTTCTTC
- - TRBJ2-7 TRBV5-6 CPSSFGQGLDF TGTCCCAGCAGCTTCGGCCAGGGCTTGGATTTC
- - TRBJ2-1 TRBV11-2 CASSRGRISGSNNEQFF TGTGCCAGCAGCCGTGGGCGCATCAGTGGGAGCAACAATGAGCAGTTCTTC
- many TRBJ2-2 TRBV10-1 CATSVGGPTGELFF TGCGCCACCTCGGTGGGGGGCCCCACCGGGGAGCTGTTTTTT
- few TRBJ2-1 TRBV5-5 CASSLLLTLRGYNEQFF TGTGCCAGCAGCTTGTTACTGACCCTGCGGGGCTACAATGAGCAGTTCTTC
TRBD1 - TRBJ2-3 TRBV29-1 CSAQTGAGSIDPRYF TGCAGCGCCCAGACAGGGGCGGGTAGCATAGATCCGCGGTATTTT
TRBD2 - TRBJ2-7 TRBV4-2 CASSQAVGREPLNEQYF TGTGCCAGCAGCCAGGCGGTGGGGCGGGAGCCTCTAAACGAACAGTACTTC
- - TRBJ2-3 TRBV20-1 CSALFWAHIDTQYF TGCAGTGCCCTTTTCTGGGCACATATAGATACGCAGTATTTT
- - TRBJ2-1 TRBV7-8 CASSPLSPRDEQFF TGTGCTAGCAGCCCGCTTAGTCCCAGAGATGAGCAGTTCTTC
- many TRBJ1-2 TRBV28 CASSPEVYGYTF TGTGCCAGCAGTCCAGAGGTGTATGGCTACACCTTC
- - TRBJ1-1 TRBV7-9 CASNFDSVANEAFF TGTGCCAGCAACTTTGATTCTGTCGCCAATGAAGCTTTCTTT
- - TRBJ2-5 TRBV5-1 CASSSEHQETQYF TGCGCCAGCAGCTCGGAACACCAAGAGACCCAGTATTTC
- - TRBJ2-2 TRBV29-1 CTVVDQDRTNTGELFF TGCACTGTTGTTGACCAGGACAGAACGAACACCGGGGAGCTGTTTTTT
- - TRBJ2-1 TRBV5-1 CASIWSTAESSYNEQFF TGCGCCAGCATCTGGTCCACTGCGGAGAGCTCCTACAATGAGCAGTTCTTC
TRBD2 few TRBJ2-1 TRBV30 CAWSSSMASGAVQFF TGTGCCTGGAGTTCCTCGATGGCTAGCGGTGCGGTGCAGTTCTTC
- - TRBJ2-6 TRBV5-4 CFSNLVRSGANVLTF TGTTTCAGCAACTTGGTTCGCTCTGGGGCCAACGTCCTGACTTTC
- - TRBJ2-7 TRBV5-1 CATSLKGRSYEQYF TGCGCCACCAGCTTGAAGGGGCGGTCCTACGAGCAGTACTTC
- - TRBJ1-2 TRBV12-3/TRBV12-4 CASSLALQDYGYTF TGTGCCAGCAGTCTCGCACTACAGGACTATGGCTACACCTTC
- - TRBJ2-1 TRBV11-1 CASSFDTYSTNGHFF TGTGCAAGCAGCTTCGACACCTATAGCACCAATGGGCATTTCTTC
- - TRBJ2-3 TRBV5-5 CTSSGLEGTDMQYF TGTACCAGCAGCGGGCTTGAAGGCACAGATATGCAGTATTTT
- - TRBJ2-5 TRBV20-1 CSARDERILYF TGCAGTGCTAGAGATGAAAGAATCCTTTACTTC
- - TRBJ2-3 TRBV4-1 CASSQDTGQDNTDTQYF TGCGCCAGCAGCCAAGATACGGGCCAGGACAACACAGATACACAGTATTTC
- - TRBJ2-7 TRBV12-3/TRBV12-4 CASSIGGYEQYF TGTGCCAGCAGCATCGGAGGGTACGAGCAATACTTC